This T cell receptor beta chain was identified in a study of blood T cells in healthy people across ages. Notes on the study in general: Naive CD4+ cells and diversity were both higher in long-lived donors than in aged donors. With age, beta diversity per million T cells declined roughly linearly, significantly by about 37.

Combining a sample-barcoded 5' primer with a J-beta primer mix, a second PCR ran for roughly 6 to 12 cycles. TCRdb re-derived calls from the 5' RACE reads in MiXCR, one entry per CDR3 protein. Among roughly 1,300,000 distinct CDR3 sequences listed, approximately 59% were seen once. Healthy Caucasians from Russia aged roughly 6 to 95 served as donors. Germline loops: CDR1 SEHNR, CDR2 FQNEAQ (reference sequence). CDR3 size: 16 residues. V lost 5 bases and J lost 0; bases outside the gene matches: 8. Worth noting for this clonotype: Its antigen is undetermined.

The chain couples TRBV7-9 to TRBJ1-2; 8 bases align to TRBD1. Sequences were obtained from blood. The TCR originated in a man between 18 and 29 years old in good health. The CDR3 sequence: CASSAGQGRTNYGYTF. The CDR3 DNA is TGTGCCAGCAGCGCCGGACAGGGACGGACTAACTATGGCTACACCTTC.